This TCR beta chain was retrieved from a study of blood T cell repertoires in COVID-19. Produced via immunoSEQ multiplex PCR; TCRdb's table is partial and in-frame only. The data hold around 63,000 clones, with roughly 90% observed a single time. This clone was recorded once. The V and J ends lost 0 bases and 8 bases, in that order; junction bases with no gene match: 14. This CDR3 contains 17 residues. Germline-derived CDR1 and CDR2 are SGHRS and YFSETQ. The source is a woman of 80 years or more with acute or convalescent COVID-19. This chain connects TRBV5-1 to TRBJ1-2; TRBD1 matches at 9 bases. The specimen sequenced was peripheral blood. Here the CDR3 reads CASSLGNTGTGFGGYTF. CDR3 bases: TGCGCCAGCAGCTTGGGGAACACCGGGACAGGGTTCGGAGGCTACACCTTC.